The next 11 T cell receptor beta chains were all read from a single sample in a study of blood T cell repertoires in COVID-19. Using immunoSEQ multiplex PCR, the repertoire was profiled, and TCRdb retains in-frame clones only, with some absent. The table has fewer than 180,000 clones, approximately 86% seen once. The sample taken for sequencing was peripheral blood. The receptors come from a man between 65 and 85 years old with acute or convalescent COVID-19.

The chain combines TRBV27 with TRBJ2-5; the D is unclear. Trimming left V 3 bases short and J 5 bases short, with 10 bases between. The germline gives CDR1 MNHEY, CDR2 SMNVEV (reference sequence). The CDR3 is 13 amino acids. The CDR3 DNA is TGTGCCAGCAGTTTCGCACCCGGGGAGACCCAGTACTTC. Its protein product is CASSFAPGETQYF.

V and J are TRBV7-3 and TRBJ2-1, with 12 positions matching TRBD2. The V gene's germline CDR1 is SGHTA and CDR2 FQGTGA. The CDR3 loop spans 16 amino acids. The junction had 5 bases not matched to a gene; V was cut back by 1 base and J by 7 bases. CDR3 in amino acids: CASSLSLAGGRNEQFF. The CDR3 nucleotides read TGTGCCAGCAGCTTAAGTCTAGCGGGAGGGCGGAATGAGCAGTTCTTC.

This clone was detected only once. The rearrangement joins TRBV5-1 to TRBJ2-5, with 10 bases lining up with TRBD1. With V trimmed by 3 bases and J by 2 bases, 7 bases remained unmatched. This CDR3 contains 16 residues. CDR1 and CDR2 (germline): SGHRS, YFSETQ. CDR3 nucleotides: TGCGCCAGCAGCTGGGGGACAGGGGATAGACAAGAGACCCAGTACTTC. Translation gives CASSWGTGDRQETQYF.

The J gene is TRBJ2-5, the V gene TRBV6-2 or TRBV6-3, with a possible D match to TRBD1 (6 bases). In germline, CDR1 is MNHEY, CDR2 SVGEGT. Trimming pared 4 bases from V and 4 bases from J, leaving 16 bases between. The CDR3 consists of 15 residues. CDR3: CASSFLGGLGETQYF. The CDR3 region has the DNA TGTGCCAGCAGTTTCCTTGGGGGCTTAGGAGAGACCCAGTACTTC.

The chain couples TRBV7-2 to TRBJ2-5, with 10 bases aligning to TRBD2. The length of the CDR3 is 15 residues. Germline-derived CDR1 and CDR2 are SGHTA and FQGNSA. The trim removed 3 bases at V and 2 bases at J, leaving 3 bases unmatched. The CDR3 DNA reads as TGTGCCAGCAGCTTTCTAGCGGGGGCACAAGAGACCCAGTACTTC. Protein: CASSFLAGAQETQYF. The variable domain in full, with the rest retrieved from reference TRBV7-2 and TRBJ2-5, is GAGVSQSPSNKVTEKGKDVELRCDPISGHTALYWYRQSLGQGLEFLIYFQGNSAPDKSGLPSDRFSAERTGGSVSTLTIQRTQQEDSAVYLCASSFLAGAQETQYFGPGTRLLVL.

The rearrangement links TRBV28 to TRBJ2-1, with TRBD1 matching 10 bases. CDR3 size: 18 residues. The germline V gene encodes CDR1 MDHEN and CDR2 SYDVKM. V lost 6 bases and J lost 7; bases outside the gene matches: 18. This CDR3 is CASSFSPPGQGVWNEQFF. DNA of the CDR3: TGTGCCAGCAGCTTTTCCCCCCCAGGACAGGGGGTTTGGAATGAGCAGTTCTTC.

The V and J genes are TRBV6-5 and TRBJ2-3; D is ambiguous. The ends were cut back, 3 bases at V and 2 bases at J, with 9 bases in the middle. CDR3 length: 14 amino acids. Germline V CDR1 and CDR2: MNHEY, SVGAGI. CDR3 loop: CASSYGDNTDTQYF. The CDR3 DNA reads as TGTGCCAGCAGTTATGGTGACAACACAGATACGCAGTATTTT.

The V call is TRBV6-2 or TRBV6-3, the J call TRBJ2-7; TRBD1 matches at 8 bases. J lost 3 bases, V lost 5 bases, and 9 bases had no gene match. From germline, CDR1 is MNHEY and CDR2 SVGEGT. The CDR3 loop spans 15 amino acids. Here the CDR3 DNA reads TGTGCCAGCAGTCGTCCGGGGACAGGTAACTACGAGCAGTACTTC. Residues: CASSRPGTGNYEQYF.

This clone has only one observation. The CDR3 region is CASSSLGQNQETQYF. The CDR3 DNA reads as TGTGCCAGCAGCTCCTTGGGACAGAACCAAGAGACCCAGTACTTC. The chain recombines TRBV7-2 with TRBJ2-5, with TRBD1 matching 7 bases. V was pared by 4 bases and J by 0 bases, with 5 bases of the junction left unmatched. Germline lookup yields CDR1 SGHTA and CDR2 FQGNSA. This CDR3 region has 15 residues.

The rearrangement links TRBV7-3 to TRBJ2-2; 8 nucleotides match TRBD2. The CDR3 is 15 residues long. Germline trimming cut 3 bases from V and 7 bases from J; bases unmatched to any gene: 7. CDR1 is SGHTA, CDR2 FQGTGA, per germline. CDR3 residues: CASSLNSGTGGELFF. CDR3 bases: TGTGCCAGCAGCTTGAATAGCGGGACGGGCGGGGAGCTGTTTTTT.

The chain recombines TRBV5-1 with TRBJ1-5; possible D gene TRBD1, 5 bases. Germline CDR1 SGHRS, CDR2 YFSETQ. This CDR3 has 14 amino acids. Between the trimmed V and J ends, which lost 1 base and 5 bases, there was a span of 10 bases. CDR3 nucleotide sequence: TGCGCCAGCAGCTTGAGCGGGGGGGATCAGCCCCAGCATTTT. This sequence encodes CASSLSGGDQPQHF.